These 9 T cell receptor beta chains were all obtained from the same sample, sequenced in a study of control samples from healthy donors and cancer patients. Profiling relied on immunoSEQ multiplex PCR, and the TCRdb table lists in-frame clones only, not all of them. The repertoire includes about 120,000 clones, 85% to 95% of them detected once, and over 0.5% sits in the top ten. The sequenced sample consisted of PBMCs. The source of these receptors is a man older than 75 with head and neck cancer.

The rearrangement joins TRBV12-5 to TRBJ1-1, with no clear D. Trimming left V 1 base short and J 2 bases short, with 11 bases between. The CDR3 consists of 15 residues. The germline CDR1 and CDR2 sequences are LGHNT and FRNRAP. DNA of the CDR3: TGTGCTAGTGGTTTGGGCTACGGCGTAAACACTGAAGCTTTCTTT. Amino acid sequence: CASGLGYGVNTEAFF.

The chain links TRBV5-6 to TRBJ2-3, with D maybe TRBD2 (5 bases). The V end lost 6 bases, the J end lost 2 bases, and 7 bases lay between the germline ends. CDR3 length: 12 residues. Germline loops: CDR1 SGHDT, CDR2 YYEEEE. CDR3 residues: CASNRDTDTQYF. In DNA form, the CDR3 reads TGTGCCAGCAACCGGGACACAGATACGCAGTATTTT.

The V gene is TRBV30, the J gene TRBJ2-7; 8 nucleotides line up with TRBD1. CDR1 is GTSNPN, CDR2 SVGIG, per germline (reference sequence). This CDR3 is 14 amino acids long. J was trimmed by 5 bases and V by 4 bases; bases with no gene match: 10. The CDR3 loop is CAWNMGQALDEQYF. In nucleotides, the CDR3 is TGTGCCTGGAATATGGGACAGGCGTTGGACGAGCAGTACTTC.

This rearrangement joins TRBV30 to TRBJ1-2, with 8 bases fitting TRBD1. The CDR3 totals 13 residues. Looked up from germline, CDR1 is GTSNPN and CDR2 is SVGIG (reference sequence). The V segment lost 5 bases and the J segment 0 bases; nucleotides outside the gene matches: 2. As DNA, the CDR3 is TGTGCCTGGGGGACAGGCTCTAACTATGGCTACACCTTC. The encoded protein is CAWGTGSNYGYTF.

This clone appeared a few times. The chain has TRBV7-9 and TRBJ2-2; possibly TRBD2 for D (6 bases). Germline V gives CDR1 SEHNR, CDR2 FQNEAQ (reference sequence). V was pared by 5 bases and J by 6 bases, with 22 bases between. CDR3 size: 17 residues. The CDR3 DNA reads as TGTGCCAGCAGCCTGGGCCAAGCGGGCGGTCCGTCCGGGGAGCTGTTTTTT. It specifies CASSLGQAGGPSGELFF.

The chain is built from TRBV30 and TRBJ2-1; D uncertain. The CDR3 is made up of 12 amino acids. The V end was cut by 2 bases, the J end by 8 bases, with 10 bases between. Germline V gene lookup returns CDR1 GTSNPN and CDR2 SVGIG (reference sequence). The CDR3 here is CAWSLTVDEQFF. CDR3 nucleotide sequence: TGTGCCTGGAGTCTTACCGTCGATGAGCAGTTCTTC. The full variable domain, rest sourced from reference TRBV30 and TRBJ2-1, is SQTIHQWPATLVQPVGSPLSLECTVEGTSNPNLYWYRQAAGRGLQLLFYSVGIGQISSEVPQNLSASRPQDRQFILSSKKLLLSDSGFYLCAWSLTVDEQFFGPGTRLTVL.

The chain's CDR3 is CASSPEGDRAQGGYTF. CDR3 nucleotide sequence: TGTGCCAGCAGCCCGGAGGGGGACAGGGCTCAGGGGGGCTACACCTTC. The rearrangement joins TRBV4-2 to TRBJ1-2; 9 bases match TRBD1. This CDR3 spans 16 amino acids. J lost 8 bases, V lost 4 bases, and 14 bases had no gene match. Germline V gene lookup returns CDR1 LGHNA and CDR2 YNFKEQ.

The chain has TRBV11-2 and TRBJ2-1, with TRBD2 matching 8 bases. V was clipped by 1 base and J by 8 bases; unmatched bases: 4. CDR3 size: 14 residues. Germline CDR1 and CDR2: SGHAT and FQNNGV. CDR3 nucleotide sequence: TGTGCCAGCAGCTTAGTCGGGAGGGTCGATGAGCAGTTCTTC. Amino acid sequence: CASSLVGRVDEQFF.

The chain has TRBV7-9 and TRBJ1-4; D might be TRBD1 (6 bases). Germline values: CDR1 SEHNR, CDR2 FQNEAQ (reference sequence). The CDR3 covers 14 residues. V dropped 5 bases and J dropped 5 bases, with 12 bases sitting between them. Written as DNA, the CDR3 is TGTGCCAGCAGCCCCGGACAGCAAAATGAAAAACTGTTTTTT. This encodes CASSPGQQNEKLFF. Together with reference TRBV7-9 and TRBJ1-4, the CDR3 gives the full variable domain: DTGVSQNPRHKITKRGQNVTFRCDPISEHNRLYWYRQTLGQGPEFLTYFQNEAQLEKSRLLSDRFSAERPKGSFSTLEIQRTEQGDSAMYLCASSPGQQNEKLFFGSGTQLSVL.